A selection of T cell receptor beta chains follows, all from one sample in a study of T cell changes during pregnancy in multiple sclerosis. Generated by immunoSEQ multiplex PCR, the TCRdb table keeps only in-frame clones and is missing some. The table has around 15,000 clones, 84% seen once; the top ten hold 15% to 20%. Sample: CD8+ T cells from peripheral blood mononuclear cells, taken in the third trimester of pregnancy. The source is a female donor in good health, enrolled as a control in a pregnancy study. The CDR3 runs from the conserved cysteine through the conserved F or W. The D gene is left open where the match is weak. Size is omitted from some rows. Given values are once, few, many or a class for expanded clones.

j_call v_call d_call clone_size cdr3_nt cdr3_aa
TRBJ1-5 TRBV7-9 - - TGTGCCAGCAGCTTCGGTTTCAATCAGCCCCAGCATTTT CASSFGFNQPQHF
TRBJ2-5 TRBV6-4 - - TGTGCCAGCACCCGTGAAACGCCGCTAGCCCTCCAAGAGACCCAGTACTTC CASTRETPLALQETQYF
TRBJ2-5 TRBV27 TRBD2 - TGTGCCAGCAGTACCAGCGGGATACAAGAGACCCAGTACTTC CASSTSGIQETQYF
TRBJ2-2 TRBV19 TRBD2 - TGTGCCATTTCGACTAGCTGGACCGGGGAGCTGTTTTTT CAISTSWTGELFF
TRBJ1-2 TRBV6-4 - - TGTGCCAGCAGTGAATTATCAGGGGCAAGCTATGGCTACACCTTC CASSELSGASYGYTF
TRBJ1-5 TRBV7-9 - - TGTGCCAGCAGCTTAGGAGATCAGCCCCAGCATTTT CASSLGDQPQHF
TRBJ2-7 TRBV29-1 TRBD2 - TGCAGCGTAACTAGCGGGGCCTACGAGCAGTACTTC CSVTSGAYEQYF
TRBJ2-6 TRBV27 - - TGTGCCAGCAGTTTACTCAGGGGTTCTGGGGCCAACGTCCTGACTTTC CASSLLRGSGANVLTF
TRBJ1-1 TRBV4-3 - - TGCGCCAGCAGCCAAGAGTCAGGATCGGTGAACACTGAAGCTTTCTTT CASSQESGSVNTEAFF
TRBJ2-1 TRBV5-1 TRBD1 - TGCGCCAGCAGCGCCCGGACAGGGCTCAATGAGCAGTTCTTC CASSARTGLNEQFF
TRBJ1-2 TRBV14 - - TGTGCCAGCAGCCAAGTGCGGGACCTACATGGCTACACCTTC CASSQVRDLHGYTF
TRBJ1-2 TRBV7-9 TRBD1 few TGTGCCAGCAGCTTAGAAGGGGGCGGTGATGGCTACACCTTC CASSLEGGGDGYTF
TRBJ1-5 TRBV27 TRBD1 - TGTGCCAGCAGTCCCTCAGGGGGTCCGCAGGCCCAGCATTTT CASSPSGGPQAQHF
TRBJ2-1 TRBV5-1 TRBD2 - TGCGCCAGCGCTCGGGAGGGGGACAATGAGCAGTTCTTC CASAREGDNEQFF
TRBJ1-1 TRBV30 - - TGTGCCTACCGGGCAGGGAGGACTGAAGCTTTCTTT CAYRAGRTEAFF
TRBJ2-1 TRBV12-5 - - TGTGCTAGTGGTTTGGGGGGCCAAGAGCAGTTCTTC CASGLGGQEQFF
TRBJ1-3 TRBV30 - many TGTGCCTGGACGTACCGGTCGAACACCATATATTTT CAWTYRSNTIYF
TRBJ2-7 TRBV15 - - TGTGCCACCAGCCCCGCGCGGACCTACGAGCAGTACTTC CATSPARTYEQYF
TRBJ1-4 TRBV6-1 TRBD1 - TGTGCCAGCAGTGTGGACCAGGGGGATGAAAAACTGTTTTTT CASSVDQGDEKLFF
TRBJ2-1 TRBV29-1 TRBD2 - TGCAGCGTTGAACTAGCGGGAAACTACAATGAGCAGTTCTTC CSVELAGNYNEQFF
TRBJ2-3 TRBV5-6 - once TGTGCCAGCACCTTGGGGACTGGTGCGGTGGCAGATACGCAGTATTTT CASTLGTGAVADTQYF
TRBJ2-7 TRBV4-1 - - TGCGCCAGCAGCCAAGAAACCCCCAGCTCCTACGAGCAGTACTTC CASSQETPSSYEQYF
TRBJ2-7 TRBV2 TRBD1 - TGTGCCAGCAGTGTTGGCAGGGGGTTGTACGAGCAGTACTTC CASSVGRGLYEQYF
TRBJ1-3 TRBV30 TRBD1 - TGTGCCTGGACCTTCGGACAGGGACTCAGAAACACCATATATTTT CAWTFGQGLRNTIYF
TRBJ2-1 TRBV5-6 TRBD2 few TGTGCCAGCAGCCCGACTAGCGGATACAATGAGCAGTTCTTC CASSPTSGYNEQFF
TRBJ1-2 TRBV7-9 TRBD1 - TGTGCCAGCAGCTCTTCCGGGACAGGGGACTTTGGCTACACCTTC CASSSSGTGDFGYTF
TRBJ2-7 TRBV19 TRBD2 - TGTGCCAGTAGTGACTGGACTAGCGGGACTTACGAGCAGTACTTC CASSDWTSGTYEQYF
TRBJ2-7 TRBV27 - once TGTGCCAGCAGTTTATCAAGAGGGTTTTATTCTAACGAGCAGTACTTC CASSLSRGFYSNEQYF
TRBJ1-1 TRBV15 - once TGTGCCACCAGCAACCCGGGGAACACTGAAGCTTTCTTT CATSNPGNTEAFF
TRBJ1-1 TRBV19 - - TGTGCCAGTAGTATCCAGGGCACTGAAGCTTTCTTT CASSIQGTEAFF
TRBJ2-3 TRBV7-8 TRBD2 - TGTGCCAGCAGCCGAATAGGACTAGCGGGGGGGACTAGCACAGATACGCAGTATTTT CASSRIGLAGGTSTDTQYF
TRBJ1-2 TRBV6-1 TRBD1 once TGTGCCAGCAGTGAAGATAGGCAGGGGGACTATGGCTACACCTTC CASSEDRQGDYGYTF
TRBJ2-1 TRBV7-9 TRBD2 - TGTGCCTCGGCGGGGGAATACAATGAGCAGTTCTTC CASAGEYNEQFF
TRBJ2-7 TRBV2 TRBD2 - TGTGCCAGCAGCGGACTAGCGGGGAGCTCCTACGAGCAGTACTTC CASSGLAGSSYEQYF
TRBJ1-2 TRBV25-1 - - TGTGCCAGCAGTGACCGGGGCTACACCTTC CASSDRGYTF
TRBJ1-6 TRBV5-8 - - TGTGCCAGCAGCTCCCAGGGGCTTGATTCACCCCTCCACTTT CASSSQGLDSPLHF
TRBJ1-5 TRBV19 TRBD1 once TGTGCCAGTAGTCGGGACAGGGGGTATAGCAATCAGCCCCAGCATTTT CASSRDRGYSNQPQHF
TRBJ1-2 TRBV2 TRBD1 - TGTGCCAGCAGTCAGACAGGGGACTATGGCTACACCTTC CASSQTGDYGYTF
TRBJ1-1 TRBV14 TRBD1 few TGTGCCAGCAGGTACTCAGGGGGAACTGAAGCTTTCTTT CASRYSGGTEAFF
TRBJ1-1 TRBV5-5 - - TGTGCCAGCAGCTTGAGGGACACGGGGAACACTGAAGCTTTCTTT CASSLRDTGNTEAFF
TRBJ2-3 TRBV5-6 - - TGTGCCAGCAGCGGTGATGCAGGGACTTACACAGATACGCAGTATTTT CASSGDAGTYTDTQYF
TRBJ1-2 TRBV27 TRBD1 - TGTGCCAGCAGACGATGGGACAGGCCCCTTCTCTTC CASRRWDRPLLF
TRBJ2-7 TRBV7-6 TRBD2 - TGTGCCAGCAGCTTAGCGGCCCCGGGACTAGCGGGAGACGAGCAGTACTTC CASSLAAPGLAGDEQYF
TRBJ1-3 TRBV6-1 - - TGTGCCAGCAGTGAAGCGCGGAGGTCCTCTGGAAACACCATATATTTT CASSEARRSSGNTIYF
TRBJ2-7 TRBV5-6 - few TGTGCCAGCAGCTTGGGACAGGGACTTGGCGAGCAGTACTTC CASSLGQGLGEQYF
TRBJ2-3 TRBV6-5 TRBD1 - TGTGCCAGCAGTTACAGGACAGGGGGCTGGGATACGCAGTATTTT CASSYRTGGWDTQYF
TRBJ2-3 TRBV10-1 - - TGCGCCAGCAGTGAGGACAGGAGTTATCGGTATTTT CASSEDRSYRYF
TRBJ2-5 TRBV7-8 TRBD2 - TGTGTGCTAGCGGGAGAGGGGGGCACACAAGAGACCCAGTACTTC CVLAGEGGTQETQYF
TRBJ2-1 TRBV7-2 - - TGTGCCAGCAGCTTAGAAGAGGGACACAAATACAATGAGCAGTTCTTC CASSLEEGHKYNEQFF